These T cell receptor beta chains were read from a single sample in a study of T cell changes during pregnancy in multiple sclerosis. Method: immunoSEQ multiplex PCR; TCRdb's copy keeps in-frame clones and lacks some. There are roughly 80,000 clones in the sample; around 93% occur only once, and roughly 2.5% lies in the top ten. This specimen was peripheral blood, taken in the second trimester of pregnancy. The source of these receptors is a female donor with multiple sclerosis, enrolled in a pregnancy study. CDR3s include the opening cysteine and the closing phenylalanine or tryptophan. Fields, in order: D gene, V gene, clone size, J gene, CDR3 protein, CDR3 DNA. D genes are given only for firm matches. Clone size, where shown, is once, few, many, or a class for clones that have expanded.

D gene: TRBD2; V gene: TRBV7-8; clone size: NA; J gene: TRBJ2-7; CDR3 protein: CASSLGLAGGPDHMGEQYF; CDR3 DNA: TGTGCCAGCAGCTTAGGACTAGCGGGGGGTCCCGACCACATGGGAGAGCAGTACTTC
D gene: TRBD1; V gene: TRBV27; clone size: NA; J gene: TRBJ1-1; CDR3 protein: CASAGTAWVNTEAFF; CDR3 DNA: TGTGCCAGCGCCGGGACAGCTTGGGTAAACACTGAAGCTTTCTTT
D gene: NA; V gene: TRBV11-2; clone size: NA; J gene: TRBJ2-3; CDR3 protein: CASSFPTAGSTDTQYF; CDR3 DNA: TGTGCCAGCAGCTTCCCCACTGCGGGGAGCACAGATACGCAGTATTTT
D gene: TRBD1; V gene: TRBV5-1; clone size: NA; J gene: TRBJ1-4; CDR3 protein: CASSLDPGQKELFF; CDR3 DNA: TGCGCCAGCAGCTTGGACCCGGGACAGAAAGAACTGTTTTTT
D gene: TRBD2; V gene: TRBV6-5; clone size: NA; J gene: TRBJ2-7; CDR3 protein: CASSLSGTSFYYEQYF; CDR3 DNA: TGTGCCAGCAGTTTATCCGGGACTAGCTTTTACTACGAGCAGTACTTC
D gene: NA; V gene: TRBV27; clone size: NA; J gene: TRBJ2-1; CDR3 protein: CASSPGVGEQFF; CDR3 DNA: TGTGCCAGCAGTCCCGGGGTTGGTGAGCAGTTCTTC
D gene: TRBD2; V gene: TRBV13; clone size: NA; J gene: TRBJ2-1; CDR3 protein: CASSSGPTSGLYNEQFF; CDR3 DNA: TGTGCCAGCAGCTCCGGCCCGACTAGCGGTCTCTACAATGAGCAGTTCTTC
D gene: NA; V gene: TRBV2; clone size: NA; J gene: TRBJ2-5; CDR3 protein: CASTSGTQETQYF; CDR3 DNA: TGTGCCAGCACTTCAGGGACTCAAGAGACCCAGTACTTC
D gene: TRBD1; V gene: TRBV6-5; clone size: NA; J gene: TRBJ2-7; CDR3 protein: CASRRQGAGEQYF; CDR3 DNA: TGTGCCAGCAGACGACAGGGGGCTGGGGAGCAGTACTTC
D gene: NA; V gene: TRBV21-1; clone size: NA; J gene: TRBJ1-2; CDR3 protein: CASPSSGYTF; CDR3 DNA: TGTGCCAGCCCTTCCTCTGGCTACACCTTC
D gene: TRBD1; V gene: TRBV7-6; clone size: once; J gene: TRBJ2-2; CDR3 protein: CASETPGQGPGELFF; CDR3 DNA: TGTGCCAGCGAGACCCCGGGACAGGGTCCCGGGGAGCTGTTTTTT
D gene: TRBD2; V gene: TRBV10-1; clone size: NA; J gene: TRBJ2-3; CDR3 protein: CASSELAGDTDTQYF; CDR3 DNA: TGCGCCAGCAGTGAATTAGCGGGGGATACAGATACGCAGTATTTT
D gene: NA; V gene: TRBV2; clone size: NA; J gene: TRBJ1-1; CDR3 protein: CASSEFPDSLNTEAFF; CDR3 DNA: TGTGCCAGCAGCGAATTCCCTGACAGCCTGAACACTGAAGCTTTCTTT
D gene: TRBD2; V gene: TRBV5-1; clone size: NA; J gene: TRBJ2-5; CDR3 protein: CASSGTSAQETQYF; CDR3 DNA: TGCGCCAGCAGCGGTACTAGCGCTCAAGAGACCCAGTACTTC
D gene: NA; V gene: TRBV10-3; clone size: NA; J gene: TRBJ1-1; CDR3 protein: CAILETGNTEAFF; CDR3 DNA: TGTGCAATCCTGGAGACAGGGAACACTGAAGCTTTCTTT
D gene: NA; V gene: TRBV5-1; clone size: NA; J gene: TRBJ1-2; CDR3 protein: CASSSDPANYGYTF; CDR3 DNA: TGCGCCAGCAGCTCCGATCCGGCTAACTATGGCTACACCTTC
D gene: NA; V gene: TRBV19; clone size: NA; J gene: TRBJ2-3; CDR3 protein: CASSIDSAASTDTQYF; CDR3 DNA: TGTGCCAGTAGTATAGATTCTGCGGCCAGCACAGATACGCAGTATTTT
D gene: TRBD1; V gene: TRBV18; clone size: NA; J gene: TRBJ1-5; CDR3 protein: CASSVGTGVGQPQHF; CDR3 DNA: TGTGCCAGCTCAGTAGGGACAGGGGTGGGTCAGCCCCAGCATTTT
D gene: TRBD1; V gene: TRBV6-1; clone size: NA; J gene: TRBJ1-4; CDR3 protein: CASSDRDRVSVVGKLFF; CDR3 DNA: TGTGCCAGCAGTGATAGGGACAGGGTCTCGGTAGTCGGAAAACTGTTTTTT
D gene: NA; V gene: TRBV19; clone size: NA; J gene: TRBJ1-2; CDR3 protein: CASSLEGGGYTF; CDR3 DNA: TGTGCCAGTAGCCTGGAGGGCGGTGGCTACACCTTC
D gene: TRBD1; V gene: TRBV10-2; clone size: few; J gene: TRBJ1-6; CDR3 protein: CASSELGQGGSPLHF; CDR3 DNA: TGCGCCAGCAGTGAGTTGGGACAGGGTGGTTCACCCCTCCACTTT
D gene: NA; V gene: TRBV11-2; clone size: NA; J gene: TRBJ2-3; CDR3 protein: CASRDELLSPTTDTQYF; CDR3 DNA: TGTGCCAGCAGAGATGAACTACTTTCCCCGACCACAGATACGCAGTATTTT
D gene: NA; V gene: TRBV25-1; clone size: NA; J gene: TRBJ2-5; CDR3 protein: CASSESQETQYF; CDR3 DNA: TGTGCCAGCAGTGAGAGCCAAGAGACCCAGTACTTC
D gene: TRBD1; V gene: TRBV19; clone size: few; J gene: TRBJ1-2; CDR3 protein: CASSIDRSPTGTYGYTF; CDR3 DNA: TGTGCCAGTAGTATAGATCGGAGCCCGACAGGGACGTATGGCTACACCTTC
D gene: TRBD2; V gene: TRBV5-1; clone size: NA; J gene: TRBJ2-3; CDR3 protein: CASSLRGVSTDTQYF; CDR3 DNA: TGCGCCAGCAGCTTGCGGGGGGTGAGCACAGATACGCAGTATTTT
D gene: NA; V gene: TRBV27; clone size: NA; J gene: TRBJ2-1; CDR3 protein: CASSLSGNNEQFF; CDR3 DNA: TGTGCCAGCAGTTTATCCGGGAACAATGAGCAGTTCTTC
D gene: TRBD2; V gene: TRBV5-1; clone size: NA; J gene: TRBJ2-3; CDR3 protein: CASSFRTSGSTDTQYF; CDR3 DNA: TGCGCCAGCAGCTTTCGGACTAGCGGGAGCACAGATACGCAGTATTTT
D gene: TRBD2; V gene: TRBV9; clone size: NA; J gene: TRBJ2-7; CDR3 protein: CASSASAGVSEQYF; CDR3 DNA: TGTGCCAGCAGCGCGTCGGCGGGGGTAAGCGAGCAGTACTTC
D gene: NA; V gene: TRBV11-2; clone size: NA; J gene: TRBJ1-2; CDR3 protein: CASSSQPATVGHGYTF; CDR3 DNA: TGTGCCAGCAGCTCACAGCCGGCGACAGTCGGGCATGGCTACACCTTC
D gene: TRBD1; V gene: TRBV11-2; clone size: NA; J gene: TRBJ2-7; CDR3 protein: CASSIGQVVDEQYF; CDR3 DNA: TGTGCCAGCAGCATAGGACAGGTGGTAGACGAGCAGTACTTC
D gene: TRBD1; V gene: TRBV7-9; clone size: NA; J gene: TRBJ1-1; CDR3 protein: CASSPGQAWGTEAFF; CDR3 DNA: TGTGCCAGCAGCCCAGGACAGGCCTGGGGCACTGAAGCTTTCTTT
D gene: TRBD1; V gene: TRBV28; clone size: NA; J gene: TRBJ1-4; CDR3 protein: CASTGQATNEKLFF; CDR3 DNA: TGTGCCAGTACCGGACAGGCAACTAATGAAAAACTGTTTTTT
D gene: NA; V gene: TRBV10-3; clone size: NA; J gene: TRBJ2-3; CDR3 protein: CAIGAGTTDTQYF; CDR3 DNA: TGTGCCATCGGGGCGGGGACCACAGATACGCAGTATTTT
D gene: TRBD1; V gene: TRBV5-4; clone size: once; J gene: TRBJ2-2; CDR3 protein: CASSLHGQGAAGELFF; CDR3 DNA: TGTGCCAGCAGCTTACACGGACAGGGGGCAGCCGGGGAGCTGTTTTTT
D gene: TRBD2; V gene: TRBV6-1; clone size: NA; J gene: TRBJ2-1; CDR3 protein: CASSHTSGGNNEQFF; CDR3 DNA: TGTGCCAGCAGTCACACTAGCGGGGGAAACAATGAGCAGTTCTTC
D gene: TRBD1; V gene: TRBV11-1; clone size: NA; J gene: TRBJ1-1; CDR3 protein: CASSQATGDTEAFF; CDR3 DNA: TGTGCCAGCAGCCAAGCGACAGGGGACACTGAAGCTTTCTTT
D gene: NA; V gene: TRBV6-5; clone size: NA; J gene: TRBJ2-7; CDR3 protein: CASSYRGYYEQYF; CDR3 DNA: TGTGCCAGCAGCTACCGGGGTTACTACGAGCAGTACTTC
D gene: TRBD1; V gene: TRBV14; clone size: NA; J gene: TRBJ2-4; CDR3 protein: CASSQEFEGAPMCIQYF; CDR3 DNA: TGTGCCAGCAGCCAAGAATTTGAGGGGGCCCCCATGTGCATTCAGTACTTC
D gene: TRBD1; V gene: TRBV5-6; clone size: NA; J gene: TRBJ1-4; CDR3 protein: CASSGGTGGARLFF; CDR3 DNA: TGTGCCAGCAGCGGCGGGACAGGGGGCGCCAGGCTGTTTTTT
D gene: NA; V gene: TRBV7-8; clone size: NA; J gene: TRBJ1-4; CDR3 protein: CASSLALPGVREKLFF; CDR3 DNA: TGTGCCAGCAGCTTAGCGCTACCGGGGGTCCGCGAAAAACTGTTTTTT
D gene: NA; V gene: TRBV6-5; clone size: NA; J gene: TRBJ2-3; CDR3 protein: CASTPPGGRDTQYF; CDR3 DNA: TGTGCCAGCACTCCCCCTGGGGGCAGAGATACGCAGTATTTT
D gene: TRBD1; V gene: TRBV7-3; clone size: once; J gene: TRBJ1-1; CDR3 protein: CASSRGTGERAFF; CDR3 DNA: TGTGCCAGCAGCCGCGGGACAGGGGAAAGGGCTTTCTTT
D gene: NA; V gene: TRBV10-3; clone size: NA; J gene: TRBJ1-6; CDR3 protein: CAIKWEVDSPLHF; CDR3 DNA: TGTGCCATCAAATGGGAGGTGGATTCACCCCTCCACTTT
D gene: NA; V gene: TRBV5-1; clone size: once; J gene: TRBJ2-7; CDR3 protein: CASSLVPGQHNSYEQYF; CDR3 DNA: TGCGCCAGCAGTCTTGTTCCCGGACAGCACAATTCCTACGAGCAGTACTTC
D gene: TRBD2; V gene: TRBV4-1; clone size: NA; J gene: TRBJ2-3; CDR3 protein: CASSQVAGGGKYF; CDR3 DNA: TGCGCCAGCAGCCAAGTTGCGGGGGGAGGCAAGTATTTT
D gene: NA; V gene: TRBV19; clone size: NA; J gene: TRBJ1-1; CDR3 protein: CASRIRDTGEEAFF; CDR3 DNA: TGTGCCAGTAGAATCCGGGACACCGGAGAAGAAGCTTTCTTT
D gene: TRBD2; V gene: TRBV14; clone size: NA; J gene: TRBJ2-1; CDR3 protein: CASSRGGSWDEQFF; CDR3 DNA: TGTGCCAGCAGCCGGGGGGGGAGCTGGGATGAGCAGTTCTTC
D gene: TRBD1; V gene: TRBV11-2; clone size: NA; J gene: TRBJ1-2; CDR3 protein: CASSLEPPTGGHYGYTF; CDR3 DNA: TGTGCCAGCAGCTTAGAACCCCCGACAGGGGGCCACTATGGCTACACCTTC
D gene: TRBD1; V gene: TRBV5-1; clone size: NA; J gene: TRBJ1-6; CDR3 protein: CASSLTPTGEGNSPLHF; CDR3 DNA: TGCGCCAGCAGCCTAACTCCGACAGGGGAAGGTAATTCACCCCTCCACTTT
D gene: NA; V gene: TRBV28; clone size: NA; J gene: TRBJ1-1; CDR3 protein: CASSLGASTEAFF; CDR3 DNA: TGTGCCAGCAGTTTAGGGGCGAGCACTGAAGCTTTCTTT